This entry features one T cell receptor beta chain sequence. A much bigger clone sits one base away, suggesting this may be a read error. The conserved closing phenylalanine or tryptophan is absent in this CDR3, likely reflecting a read error. The time point is: newly diagnosed GD, antithyroid drugs for less than 3 months. RNA extracted from PBMCs served as the sequencing template. With iRepertoire HTBI primers and Arm-PCR of CDR3 regions, TCR beta libraries were built. MiXCR, run by TCRdb on the multiplex PCR reads, gives a single entry per CDR3 protein. This sample has approximately 350,000 distinct CDR3 sequences; about an eighth occur once, and the top ten carry under 20%. The sample belongs to a study of regulatory T cells in long-lasting Graves disease. V was clipped by 4 bases and J by 3 bases, with 14 bases between them. CDR3 size: 16 residues. In germline, CDR1 is SGHRS, CDR2 YFSETQ. These data also formed part of another study, on T cells in Graves' hyperthyroidism and ophthalmopathy. As that study records: Researchers ran a first-round RT-PCR on the TCR CDR3 using the HTBI primer set.

The rearrangement links TRBV5-1 to TRBJ1-6; maybe TRBD1 (6 bases). The receptor's source is a woman aged 18-29 years with Graves disease. Sequenced here: peripheral blood mononuclear cells (PBMCs), sampled at new diagnosis, from a patient treated with antithyroid drugs. The CDR3 DNA follows: TGCGCCAGCAGCGACCCCCAGGGGATCTATAATTCACCCCTCCACCTT. Its protein product is CASSDPQGIYNSPLHL.